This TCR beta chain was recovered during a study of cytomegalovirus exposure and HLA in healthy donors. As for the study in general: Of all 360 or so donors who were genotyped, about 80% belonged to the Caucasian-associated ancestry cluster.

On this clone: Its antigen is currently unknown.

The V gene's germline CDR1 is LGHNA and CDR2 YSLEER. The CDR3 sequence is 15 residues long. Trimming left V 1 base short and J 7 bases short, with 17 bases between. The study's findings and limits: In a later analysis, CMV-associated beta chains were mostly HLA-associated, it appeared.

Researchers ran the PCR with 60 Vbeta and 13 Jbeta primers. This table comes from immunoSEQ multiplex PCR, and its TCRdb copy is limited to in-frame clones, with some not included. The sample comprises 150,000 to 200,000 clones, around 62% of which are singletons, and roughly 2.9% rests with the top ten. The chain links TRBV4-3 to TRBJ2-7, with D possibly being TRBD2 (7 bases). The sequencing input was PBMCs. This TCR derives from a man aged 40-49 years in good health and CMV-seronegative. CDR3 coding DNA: TGCGCCAGCAGCCAAGTGGTACGGGGGGCAGGTGAGCAGTACTTC. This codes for CASSQVVRGAGEQYF.